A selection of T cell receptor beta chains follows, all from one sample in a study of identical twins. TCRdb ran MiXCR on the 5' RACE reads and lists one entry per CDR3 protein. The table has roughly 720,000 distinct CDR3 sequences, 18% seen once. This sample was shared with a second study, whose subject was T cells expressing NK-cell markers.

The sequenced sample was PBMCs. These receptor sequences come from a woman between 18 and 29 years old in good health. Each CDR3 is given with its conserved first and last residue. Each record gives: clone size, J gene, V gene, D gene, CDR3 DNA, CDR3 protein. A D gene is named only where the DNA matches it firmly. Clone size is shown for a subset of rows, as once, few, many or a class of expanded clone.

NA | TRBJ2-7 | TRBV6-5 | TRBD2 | TGTGCCAGCGGGAGGGAGGTGGGCGAGCAGTACTTC | CASGREVGEQYF
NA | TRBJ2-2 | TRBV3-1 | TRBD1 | TGTGCCAGCAGCCTCCCGGGACAGGGGTCCGGGGAGCTGTTTTTT | CASSLPGQGSGELFF
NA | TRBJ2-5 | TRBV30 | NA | TGTGCCTGGAGTGGGAGGGAGACCCAGTACTTC | CAWSGRETQYF
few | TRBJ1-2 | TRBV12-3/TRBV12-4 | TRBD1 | TGTGCCAGCAGTTTAGGCCACCAGGGGGCTTACTATGGCTACACCTTC | CASSLGHQGAYYGYTF
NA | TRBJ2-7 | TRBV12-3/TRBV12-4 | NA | TGTGCCAGCAGCCAGCAAGGCAGGGGAATCTACGAGCAGTACTTC | CASSQQGRGIYEQYF
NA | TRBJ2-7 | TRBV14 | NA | TGTGCCAGCAGCCAATATCTAACCTACGAGCAGTACTTC | CASSQYLTYEQYF
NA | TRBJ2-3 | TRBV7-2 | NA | TGTGCCAGCAGCTTGGAACTGGGGGAGGTGCAGTATTTT | CASSLELGEVQYF
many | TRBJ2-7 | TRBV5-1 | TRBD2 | TGCGCCAGCAGCTCTAGCGGGAGGCAAGGCGAGCAGTACTTC | CASSSSGRQGEQYF
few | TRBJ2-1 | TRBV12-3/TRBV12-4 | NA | TGTGCCAGCATGGCTAGCGATGAGCAGTTCTTC | CASMASDEQFF
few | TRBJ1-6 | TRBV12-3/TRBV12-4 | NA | TGTGCCAGCAGTATCAGCTCCTATAATTCACCCCTCCACTTT | CASSISSYNSPLHF
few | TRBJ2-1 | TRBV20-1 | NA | TGCAGTGCTCTCGGACAGACAACCTACAATGAGCAGTTCTTC | CSALGQTTYNEQFF
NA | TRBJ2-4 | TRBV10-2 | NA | TGCGCCAGCAGTGGCAGGGCCAAAAACATTCAGTACTTC | CASSGRAKNIQYF
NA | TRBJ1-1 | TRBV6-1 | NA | TGTGCCAGCAGGGGCATGGCGGGCACTGAAGCTTTCTTT | CASRGMAGTEAFF
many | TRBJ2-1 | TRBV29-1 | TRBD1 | TGCAGCGTAGGACAGGCATCCTACAATGAGCAGTTCTTC | CSVGQASYNEQFF
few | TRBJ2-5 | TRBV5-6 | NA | TGTGCCAGCAGCCAAATTGCCGGCGGGGTAGAGACCCAGTACTTC | CASSQIAGGVETQYF
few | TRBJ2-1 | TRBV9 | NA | TGTGCCAGCAGCTGGGGGCGGGACGGGAATGAGCAGTTCTTC | CASSWGRDGNEQFF
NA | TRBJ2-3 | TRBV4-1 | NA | TGCGCCAGCAGCCAAGATATAAGCACAGATACGCAGTATTTT | CASSQDISTDTQYF
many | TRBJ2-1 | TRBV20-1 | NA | TGCAGTGCTAGCGAGACTGCGTTTGGAGAGCAGTTCTTC | CSASETAFGEQFF
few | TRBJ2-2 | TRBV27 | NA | TGTGCCAGCAGTGTTGGGACACGTACCACCGGGGAGCTGTTTTTT | CASSVGTRTTGELFF
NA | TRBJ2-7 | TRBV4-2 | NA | TGTGCCAGCAGCCAAGGGACAGGGAGGGACAGCTCCTACGAGCAGTACTTC | CASSQGTGRDSSYEQYF
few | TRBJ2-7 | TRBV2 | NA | TGTGCCAGCGAGTTCCACGAGCAGTACTTC | CASEFHEQYF
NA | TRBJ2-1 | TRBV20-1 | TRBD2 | TGCAGTGCTAGACTGCCCCTAGCGGGGACTTACAATGAGCAGTTCTTC | CSARLPLAGTYNEQFF
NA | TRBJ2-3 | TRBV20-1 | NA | TGCAGTGCTAGAGTAGGAGGACCAACCAAAAATACGCAGTATTTT | CSARVGGPTKNTQYF
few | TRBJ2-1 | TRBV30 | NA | TGTGCCTGGAAATCGGCTGACTACAATGAGCAGTTCTTC | CAWKSADYNEQFF
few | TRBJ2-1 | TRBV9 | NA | TGTGCCAGCAGCGTAGGGGGGCCCCTGAATGAGCAGTTCTTC | CASSVGGPLNEQFF
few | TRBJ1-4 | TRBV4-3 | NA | TGCGCCAGCAGCCAAGATAAGGCAGGAAAACTGTTTTTT | CASSQDKAGKLFF
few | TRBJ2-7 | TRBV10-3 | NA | TGTGCCATCAGTGAAGATCTCAAGGTCTACGAGCAGTACTTC | CAISEDLKVYEQYF
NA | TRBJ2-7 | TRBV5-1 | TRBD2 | TGCGCCAGCTCGATGACTAGCGGGCTTGGGAACGAGCAGTACTTC | CASSMTSGLGNEQYF
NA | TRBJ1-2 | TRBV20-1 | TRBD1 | TGCAGTGCTAGAGTTTTCCGGGACAGCAACACTAACTATGGCTACACCTTC | CSARVFRDSNTNYGYTF
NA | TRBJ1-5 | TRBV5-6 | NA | TGTGCCAGCGGGCCCCGGAGACCGTATAGCAATCAGCCCCAGCATTTT | CASGPRRPYSNQPQHF
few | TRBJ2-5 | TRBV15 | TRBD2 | TGTGCCACCAGCACCCCAACTAGCGGGAGACGGCAGGAGACCCAGTACTTC | CATSTPTSGRRQETQYF
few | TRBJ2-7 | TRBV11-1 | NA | TGTGCCAGCAGCCCTAGGTCTGGCACAAGGACCAGCTCCTACGAGCAGTACTTC | CASSPRSGTRTSSYEQYF
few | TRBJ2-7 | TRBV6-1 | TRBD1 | TGTGCCAGCAGATCAGCCGGGACAGGGTCGGACGAGCAGTACTTC | CASRSAGTGSDEQYF
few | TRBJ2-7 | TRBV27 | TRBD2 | TGTGCCAGCAGTTCCCCACGGGAGTCGGGGGGGAGCTCCTACGAGCAGTACTTC | CASSSPRESGGSSYEQYF
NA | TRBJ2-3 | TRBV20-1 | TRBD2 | TGCAGTGCTAGCGCTAGCGGGACTTTTGACTGGGGAGATACGCAGTATTTT | CSASASGTFDWGDTQYF
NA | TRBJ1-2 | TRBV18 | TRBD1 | TGTGCCAGCTCCCTGGGACAGCCCTACTATGGCTACACCTTC | CASSLGQPYYGYTF
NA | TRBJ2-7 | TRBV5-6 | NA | TGTGCCAGCAGCAATGACCCTTTTTCACTCTACGAGCAGTACTTC | CASSNDPFSLYEQYF